This T cell receptor beta chain was documented in a study of T-cell reconstitution after alpha-beta-depleted transplantation in children. Germline loops: CDR1 DFQATT, CDR2 SNEGSKA (reference sequence). This CDR3 has 13 amino acids. V shed 5 bases and J shed 7 bases, with 17 bases lying between them. Molecular barcoding with unique molecular identifiers was used for the TCRbeta library. MiXCR was run by TCRdb on the PCR reads, yielding one entry per CDR3 protein. The top ten hold 5.5% to 8% of the sample, which has 200,000 to 250,000 distinct CDR3 sequences, about 9.2% seen once. Material: PBMCs from the stem cell graft donor, obtained from the stem cell graft. The receptor's source is a human donor who donated a stem cell graft to a child with acute lymphoblastic leukemia. The chain has TRBV20-1 and TRBJ2-5; a weak D match, TRBD1 (5 bases). This chain's CDR3 is CSAGTQQRGTQYF. The CDR3 region has the DNA TGCAGTGCTGGTACTCAACAAAGGGGGACCCAGTACTTC.